A selection of T cell receptor beta chains follows, all from one sample in a study of shared clonotypes between healthy human individuals. Profiled with immunoSEQ multiplex PCR; TCRdb holds only in-frame clones, not every one. Of hundreds of thousands of clones detected, roughly three quarters appear once; the ten largest clones hold about 13%. Sequenced sample: PBMCs. The receptors shown here come from a woman between 35 and 50 years old in good health. Some clones in this sample may be carry-over from other donors' samples. Each CDR3 is given with its conserved first and last residue. The D gene is left open where the match is weak. Not all rows give a size; the values are once, few, many and, for expanded clones, a class.

>few|TRBJ1-1|NA|TRBV29-1
TGCAGCGTTAAGGGACGGATGAACACTGAAGCTTTCTTT
CSVKGRMNTEAFF
>NA|TRBJ1-5|NA|TRBV7-9
TGTGCCAGCAGCTTATTTATCGGGACACCCAATCAGCCCCAGCATTTT
CASSLFIGTPNQPQHF
>NA|TRBJ1-1|TRBD1|TRBV5-1
TGCGCCAGCAGCCGCGACAGGGGCAACACTGAAGCTTTCTTT
CASSRDRGNTEAFF
>NA|TRBJ1-5|NA|TRBV7-9
TGTGCCAGCAGCCCGGTCCCCGGGCAGCCCCAGCATTTT
CASSPVPGQPQHF
>NA|TRBJ2-5|TRBD2|TRBV15
TGTGCCACCAGAAAGAGCGCGGGAGAAAGGACCGAGACCCAGTACTTC
CATRKSAGERTETQYF
>NA|TRBJ2-3|TRBD2|TRBV9
TGTGCCAGCAGCGTAGCGGGGGGATCAGATACGCAGTATTTT
CASSVAGGSDTQYF
>few|TRBJ2-7|NA|TRBV11-2
TGTGCCAGCAGCGGGGGGCCGACCTACGAGCAGTACTTC
CASSGGPTYEQYF
>NA|TRBJ2-7|NA|TRBV4-2
TGTGCCAGCAGCCCGCCCGGGGGACTCTCCTACGAGCAGTACTTC
CASSPPGGLSYEQYF
>NA|TRBJ2-4|NA|TRBV28
TGTGCCAGCAGTCCACCTGGGCGTATGGACATTCAGTACTTC
CASSPPGRMDIQYF
>many|TRBJ2-3|TRBD2|TRBV27
TGTGCCAGCAGTTTATGGGGTCTGGGGGGCGGGGGGAGCACAGATACGCAGTATTTT
CASSLWGLGGGGSTDTQYF
>NA|TRBJ2-2|TRBD2|TRBV15
TGTGCCACCAGCAGAGATTTTACTAGCGGTCGGAGGGCCGGGGAGCTGTTTTTT
CATSRDFTSGRRAGELFF
>NA|TRBJ2-5|NA|TRBV27
TGTGCCAGACGGAGCCCAGGGGGGGGTGAAGAGACCCAGTACTTC
CARRSPGGGEETQYF
>NA|TRBJ2-1|TRBD2|TRBV4-2
TGTGCCAGCAGCCAAGACGTAGGAGCGGGAGGGAACAATGAGCAGTTCTTC
CASSQDVGAGGNNEQFF
>NA|TRBJ1-1|NA|TRBV2
TGTGCCAGCGGGTTGTTGGGCGCTGAAGCTTTCTTT
CASGLLGAEAFF
>NA|TRBJ2-1|TRBD2|TRBV27
TGTGCCAGCTGGACTAGCGGGACAAGGCCTTCCAATGAGCAGTTCTTC
CASWTSGTRPSNEQFF
>NA|TRBJ2-1|TRBD1|TRBV30
TGTGCCTGGAGTCTGGACAGGGTCATTCGGCGTGAGCAGTTCTTC
CAWSLDRVIRREQFF
>NA|TRBJ2-5|TRBD1|TRBV19
TGTGCCAGTAGCCCCGGGACAGGGGAGGGTGAGACCCAGTACTTC
CASSPGTGEGETQYF
>NA|TRBJ1-5|NA|TRBV19
TGTGCCAGTACTACACAGGGAGATCAGCCCCAGCATTTT
CASTTQGDQPQHF
>NA|TRBJ2-5|TRBD1|TRBV7-3
TGTGCCAGCAGCAGCGACAGGGACGGGACCCAGTACTTC
CASSSDRDGTQYF
>NA|TRBJ1-6|NA|TRBV6-5
TGTGCCAGCAGTTACTCCGAGGGTTTCTATAATTCACCCCTCCACTTT
CASSYSEGFYNSPLHF
>NA|TRBJ2-3|TRBD2|TRBV7-2
TGTGCCAGCAGCCCTGGGGCGGGAGGGCCGAGGAATACGCAGTATTTT
CASSPGAGGPRNTQYF